This TCR beta chain was sequenced during a study of type 1 regulatory T cells. This clonotype was counted many times. What it binds is unknown. This CDR3 contains 13 residues. Trimming left V 8 bases short and J 3 bases short, with 11 bases between. Per germline, CDR1 SGHTA and CDR2 FQGNSA. One entry per CDR3 protein results from TCRdb running MiXCR on the reads. The top ten clones hold just over 8% of a sample with 40,000 to 50,000 distinct CDR3 sequences, 10% to 15% of them seen once. The rearrangement links TRBV7-2 to TRBJ2-1, with D possibly TRBD2 on 5 matching bases. Material for sequencing was cultured non-Tr1 T cells, either the whole culture or a sorted T cell fraction (not recorded which). The receptor comes from a human donor in good health. DNA for the CDR3: TGTGCCAGCGGCCCTCGGGGCTACAATGAGCAGTTCTTC. This encodes CASGPRGYNEQFF.